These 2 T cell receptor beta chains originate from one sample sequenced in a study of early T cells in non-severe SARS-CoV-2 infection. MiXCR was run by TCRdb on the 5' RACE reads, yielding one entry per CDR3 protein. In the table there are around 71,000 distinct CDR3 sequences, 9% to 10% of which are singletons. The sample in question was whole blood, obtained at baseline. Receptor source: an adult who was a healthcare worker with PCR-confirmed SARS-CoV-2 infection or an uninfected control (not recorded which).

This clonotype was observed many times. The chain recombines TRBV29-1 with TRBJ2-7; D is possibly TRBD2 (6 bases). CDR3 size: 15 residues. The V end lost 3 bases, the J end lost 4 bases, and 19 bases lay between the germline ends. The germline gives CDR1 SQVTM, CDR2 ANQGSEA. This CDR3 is CSVESTKSGGYEQYF. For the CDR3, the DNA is TGCAGCGTTGAGAGTACCAAGAGTGGGGGGTACGAGCAGTACTTC.

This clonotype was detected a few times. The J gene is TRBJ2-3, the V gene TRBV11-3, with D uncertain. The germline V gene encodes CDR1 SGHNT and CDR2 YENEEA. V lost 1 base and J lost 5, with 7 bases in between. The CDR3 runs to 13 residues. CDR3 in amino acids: CASSLGTGDTQYF. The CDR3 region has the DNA TGTGCCAGCAGCTTAGGGACGGGAGATACGCAGTATTTT.